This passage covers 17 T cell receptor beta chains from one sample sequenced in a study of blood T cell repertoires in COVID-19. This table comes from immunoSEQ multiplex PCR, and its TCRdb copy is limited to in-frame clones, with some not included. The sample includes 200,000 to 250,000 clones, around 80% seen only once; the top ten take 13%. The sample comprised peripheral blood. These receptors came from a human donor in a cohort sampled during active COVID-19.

The CDR3 DNA sequence: TGTGCCAGCAGTTTGATCTCGGATGTACTACCGTATGGCTACACCTTC. The encoded protein is CASSLISDVLPYGYTF. This chain links TRBV28 with TRBJ1-2; D ambiguous. Germline-derived CDR1 and CDR2 are MDHEN and SYDVKM. V was clipped by 3 bases and J by 5 bases, with 19 bases between them. This CDR3 is built from 16 residues.

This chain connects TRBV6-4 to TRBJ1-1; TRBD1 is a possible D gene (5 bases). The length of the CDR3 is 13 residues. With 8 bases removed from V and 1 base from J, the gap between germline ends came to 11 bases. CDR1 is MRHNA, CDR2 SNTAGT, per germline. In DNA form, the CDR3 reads TGTGCCAGCTCGACTCAGGGGAACACTGAAGCTTTCTTT. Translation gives CASSTQGNTEAFF.

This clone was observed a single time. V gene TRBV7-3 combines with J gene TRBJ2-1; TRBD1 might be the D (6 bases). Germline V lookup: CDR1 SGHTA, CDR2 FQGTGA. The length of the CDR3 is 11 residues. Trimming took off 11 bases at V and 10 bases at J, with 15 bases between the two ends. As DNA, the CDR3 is TGTGCCTCCTCAGAGGGGGTGGAGCAGTTCTTC. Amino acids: CASSEGVEQFF.

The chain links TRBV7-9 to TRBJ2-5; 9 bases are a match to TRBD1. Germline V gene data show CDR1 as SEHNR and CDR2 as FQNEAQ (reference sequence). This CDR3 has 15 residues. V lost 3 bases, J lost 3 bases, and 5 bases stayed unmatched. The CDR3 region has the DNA TGTGCCAGCAGCTTCGGACAGGGGAGGGAAGAGACCCAGTACTTC. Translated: CASSFGQGREETQYF.

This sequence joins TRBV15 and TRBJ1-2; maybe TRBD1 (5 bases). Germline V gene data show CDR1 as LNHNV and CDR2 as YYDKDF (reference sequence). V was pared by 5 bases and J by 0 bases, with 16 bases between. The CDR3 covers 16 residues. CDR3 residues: CATSPGSGGTNYGYTF. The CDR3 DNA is TGTGCCACCAGCCCAGGAAGTGGGGGGACTAACTATGGCTACACCTTC.

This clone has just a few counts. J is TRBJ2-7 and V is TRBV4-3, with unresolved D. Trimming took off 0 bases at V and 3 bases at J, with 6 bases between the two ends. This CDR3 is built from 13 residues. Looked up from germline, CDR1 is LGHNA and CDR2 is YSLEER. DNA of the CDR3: TGCGCCAGCAGCCAAGATACCAGCTACGAGCAGTACTTC. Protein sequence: CASSQDTSYEQYF.

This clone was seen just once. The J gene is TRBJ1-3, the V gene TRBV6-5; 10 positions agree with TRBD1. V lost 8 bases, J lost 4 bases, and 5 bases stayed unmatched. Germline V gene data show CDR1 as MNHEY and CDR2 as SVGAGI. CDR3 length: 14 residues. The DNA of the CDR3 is TGTGCCAGCTTTGGACAGGGGGTCGGAAACACCATATATTTT. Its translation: CASFGQGVGNTIYF.

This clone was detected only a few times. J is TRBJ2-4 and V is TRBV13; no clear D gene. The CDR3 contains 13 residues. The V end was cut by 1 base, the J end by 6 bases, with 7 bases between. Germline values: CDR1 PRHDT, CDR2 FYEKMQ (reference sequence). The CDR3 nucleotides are TGTGCCAGCAGCTTAGATGGGCTAAACATTCAGTACTTC. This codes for CASSLDGLNIQYF.

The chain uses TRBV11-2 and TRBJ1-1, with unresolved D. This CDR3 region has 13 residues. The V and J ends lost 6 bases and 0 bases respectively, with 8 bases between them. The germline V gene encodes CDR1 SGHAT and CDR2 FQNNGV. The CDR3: CASRHRLNTEAFF. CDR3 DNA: TGTGCCAGCAGACACAGATTGAACACTGAAGCTTTCTTT. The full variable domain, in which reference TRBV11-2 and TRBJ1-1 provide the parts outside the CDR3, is EAGVAQSPRYKIIEKRQSVAFWCNPISGHATLYWYQQILGQGPKLLIQFQNNGVVDDSQLPKDRFSAERLKGVDSTLKIQPAKLEDSAVYLCASRHRLNTEAFFGQGTRLTVV.

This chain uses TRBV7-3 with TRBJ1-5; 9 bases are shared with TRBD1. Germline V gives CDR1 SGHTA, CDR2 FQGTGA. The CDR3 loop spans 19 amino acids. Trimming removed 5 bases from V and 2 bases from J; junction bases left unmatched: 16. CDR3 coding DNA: TGTGCCAGCAGCCCCAAAACACCGGACAGGGGACTTTGCAATCAGCCCCAGCATTTT. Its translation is CASSPKTPDRGLCNQPQHF.

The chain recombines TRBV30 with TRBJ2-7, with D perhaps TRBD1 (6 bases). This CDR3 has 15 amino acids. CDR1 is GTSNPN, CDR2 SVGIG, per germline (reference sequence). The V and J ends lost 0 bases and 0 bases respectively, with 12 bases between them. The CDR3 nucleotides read TGTGCCTGGAGTGTAGGTACGGACAGCTCCTACGAGCAGTACTTC. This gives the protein CAWSVGTDSSYEQYF.

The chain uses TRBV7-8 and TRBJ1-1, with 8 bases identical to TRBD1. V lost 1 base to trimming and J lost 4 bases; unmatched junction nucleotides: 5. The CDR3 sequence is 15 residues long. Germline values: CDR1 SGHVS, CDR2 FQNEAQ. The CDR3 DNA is TGTGCCAGCAGCTTAGGTGGGACAGGATTCACTGAAGCTTTCTTT. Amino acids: CASSLGGTGFTEAFF.

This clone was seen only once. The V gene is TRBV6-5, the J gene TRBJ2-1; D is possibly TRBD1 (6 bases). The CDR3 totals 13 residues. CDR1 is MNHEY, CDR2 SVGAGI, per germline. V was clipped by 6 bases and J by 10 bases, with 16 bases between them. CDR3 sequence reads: CASRLLSGTEQFF. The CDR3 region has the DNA TGTGCCAGCAGATTATTATCCGGGACAGAGCAGTTCTTC.

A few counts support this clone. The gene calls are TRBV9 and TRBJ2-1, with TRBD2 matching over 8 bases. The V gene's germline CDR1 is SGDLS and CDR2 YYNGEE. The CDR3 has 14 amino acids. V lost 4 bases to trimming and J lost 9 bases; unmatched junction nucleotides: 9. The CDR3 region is CASSPPTGRGEQFF. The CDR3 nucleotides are TGTGCCAGCAGCCCCCCTACCGGGAGGGGTGAGCAGTTCTTC.

As DNA, the CDR3 is TGTGCCAGCAGTCCGGGGGGCGCGGAGACCCAGTACTTC. Amino acids: CASSPGGAETQYF. V gene TRBV28 combines with J gene TRBJ2-5; D possibly corresponds to TRBD2 (7 bases). Germline CDR1 is MDHEN and CDR2 is SYDVKM. The V gene lost 5 bases and the J gene lost 5 bases, with 12 bases spanning the gap. The CDR3 loop spans 13 amino acids.

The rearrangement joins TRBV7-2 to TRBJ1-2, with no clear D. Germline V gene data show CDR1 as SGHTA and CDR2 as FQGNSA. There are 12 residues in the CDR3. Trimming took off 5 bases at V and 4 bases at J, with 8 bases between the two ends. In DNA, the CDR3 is TGTGCCAGCAGCCCCGGGTCCTATGGCTACACCTTC. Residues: CASSPGSYGYTF.

Here the CDR3 reads CASSHGLAGGHTHNEQFF. The CDR3 DNA reads TGTGCCAGCAGCCATGGACTAGCGGGCGGGCACACACACAATGAGCAGTTCTTC. The V gene is TRBV3-1 (or the pseudogene TRBV3-2), the J gene TRBJ2-1; 11 bases agree with TRBD2. CDR1 and CDR2 from the germline V gene are LGHDT and YNNKEL (reference sequence). The J segment lost 5 bases and the V segment lost 3 bases, leaving 12 bases of the junction unmatched. CDR3 length equals 18 residues.